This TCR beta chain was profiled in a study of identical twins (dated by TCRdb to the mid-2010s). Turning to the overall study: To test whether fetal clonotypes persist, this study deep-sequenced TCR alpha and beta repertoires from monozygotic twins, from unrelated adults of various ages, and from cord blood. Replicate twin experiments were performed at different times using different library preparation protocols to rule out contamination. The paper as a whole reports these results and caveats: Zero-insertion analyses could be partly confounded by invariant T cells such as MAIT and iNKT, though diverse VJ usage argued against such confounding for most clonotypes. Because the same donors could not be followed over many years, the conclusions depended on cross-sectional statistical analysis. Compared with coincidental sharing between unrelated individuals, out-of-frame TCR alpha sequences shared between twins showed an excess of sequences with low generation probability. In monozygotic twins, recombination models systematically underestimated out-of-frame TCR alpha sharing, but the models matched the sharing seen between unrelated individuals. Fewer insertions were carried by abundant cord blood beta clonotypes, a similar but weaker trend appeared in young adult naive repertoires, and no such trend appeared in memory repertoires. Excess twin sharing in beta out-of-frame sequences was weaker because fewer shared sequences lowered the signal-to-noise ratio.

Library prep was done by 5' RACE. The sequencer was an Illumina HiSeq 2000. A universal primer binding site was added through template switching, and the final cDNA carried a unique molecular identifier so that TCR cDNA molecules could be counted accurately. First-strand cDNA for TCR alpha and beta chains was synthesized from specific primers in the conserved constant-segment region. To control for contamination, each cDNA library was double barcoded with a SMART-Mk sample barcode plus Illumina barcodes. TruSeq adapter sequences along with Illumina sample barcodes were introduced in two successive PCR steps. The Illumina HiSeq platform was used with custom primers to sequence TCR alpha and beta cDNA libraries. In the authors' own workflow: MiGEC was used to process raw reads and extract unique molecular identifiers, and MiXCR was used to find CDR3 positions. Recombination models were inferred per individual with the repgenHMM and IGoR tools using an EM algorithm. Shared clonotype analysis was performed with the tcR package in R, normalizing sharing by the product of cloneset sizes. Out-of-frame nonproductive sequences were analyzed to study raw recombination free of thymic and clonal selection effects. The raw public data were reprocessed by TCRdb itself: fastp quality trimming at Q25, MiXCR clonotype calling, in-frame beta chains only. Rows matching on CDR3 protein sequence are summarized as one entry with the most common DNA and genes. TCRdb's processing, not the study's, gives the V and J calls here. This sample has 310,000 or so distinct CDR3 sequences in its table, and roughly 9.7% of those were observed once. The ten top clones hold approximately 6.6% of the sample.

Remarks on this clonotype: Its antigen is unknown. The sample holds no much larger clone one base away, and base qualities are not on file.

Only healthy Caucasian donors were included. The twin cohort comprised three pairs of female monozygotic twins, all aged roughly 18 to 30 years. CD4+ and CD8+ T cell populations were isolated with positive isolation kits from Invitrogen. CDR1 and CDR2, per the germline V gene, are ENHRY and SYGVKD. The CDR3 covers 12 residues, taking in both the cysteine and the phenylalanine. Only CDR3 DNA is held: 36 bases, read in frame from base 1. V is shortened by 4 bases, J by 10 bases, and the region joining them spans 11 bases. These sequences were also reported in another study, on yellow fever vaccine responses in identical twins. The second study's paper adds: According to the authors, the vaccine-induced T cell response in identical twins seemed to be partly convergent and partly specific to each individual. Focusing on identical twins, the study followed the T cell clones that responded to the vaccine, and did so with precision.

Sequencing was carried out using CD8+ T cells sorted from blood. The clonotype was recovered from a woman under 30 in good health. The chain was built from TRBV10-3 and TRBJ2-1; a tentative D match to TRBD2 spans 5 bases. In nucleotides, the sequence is TGTGCCATCAGTGGGTACCAGCGGGAGCAGTTCTTC. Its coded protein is CAISGYQREQFF.